This entry lists 21 T cell receptor beta chains sequenced from one sample in a study of blood T cells in healthy people across ages. PCR was performed a second time for roughly 7 to 11 cycles using a sample-barcoded 5' primer and a J-beta primer mix. One entry per CDR3 protein, called by TCRdb with MiXCR from the 5' RACE reads. This table holds some 700,000 distinct CDR3 sequences, roughly 47% found once. Sequencing was performed on blood. The receptors derive from a woman in her sixties or seventies in good health.

Only a few counts were recorded for this clonotype. The genes are TRBV7-2 and TRBJ2-7; the match to TRBD1 covers 7 bases. In germline, CDR1 is SGHTA, CDR2 FQGNSA. V was clipped by 5 bases and J by 3 bases; unmatched bases: 10. CDR3 length: 15 residues. The CDR3 region has the DNA TGTGCCAGCAGCCGGACGAACCGGGACAGCTACGAGCAGTACTTC. Encoded protein: CASSRTNRDSYEQYF.

This clonotype was seen more than once but under ten times. The gene calls are TRBV9 and TRBJ1-2; perhaps TRBD1 as D (5 bases). In germline, CDR1 is SGDLS, CDR2 YYNGEE. V lost 3 bases to trimming and J lost 1 base, with 22 bases between them. The CDR3 sequence is 18 residues long. CDR3 nucleotides: TGTGCCAGCAGCGGGGGGGAGGCAGGAGGTTTTTATAACTATGGCTACACCTTC. Translated, it gives CASSGGEAGGFYNYGYTF.

This clonotype was counted ten times or more. CDR3 nucleotides: TGTGCCAGCACCGGAGTATACGAGCAGTACTTC. Amino acids: CASTGVYEQYF. V and J are TRBV6-2 or TRBV6-3 and TRBJ2-7; the D is unclear. CDR1 MNHEY and CDR2 SVGEGT come from the germline V gene. The germline V and J ends were trimmed by 7 bases and 4 bases, with 8 bases remaining between them. The CDR3 is 11 amino acids.

The chain uses TRBV7-9 and TRBJ2-7; 7 nucleotides match TRBD1. Germline V lookup: CDR1 SEHNR, CDR2 FQNEAQ (reference sequence). The CDR3 covers 15 residues. Unmatched junction bases numbered 14, after V lost 5 bases and J lost 7 bases. Here the CDR3 reads CASSPPAGGFGEQYF. The CDR3 DNA is TGTGCCAGCAGCCCCCCCGCAGGGGGTTTTGGTGAGCAGTACTTC.

This sequence joins TRBV5-1 and TRBJ2-7; 7 bases are a match to TRBD2. The J segment lost 3 bases and the V segment lost 4 bases, leaving 10 bases of the junction unmatched. Looked up from germline, CDR1 is SGHRS and CDR2 is YFSETQ. This CDR3 has 15 residues. The CDR3 loop is CASSNPSTGGYEQYF. The CDR3 DNA reads TGCGCCAGCAGCAACCCATCGACGGGGGGCTACGAGCAGTACTTC.

The chain is built from TRBV7-8 and TRBJ2-5; the D gene could be TRBD1 or TRBD2 (5 bases each). The end of the DNA aligns better with TRBJ2-7, so the J call may be wrong. The CDR3 totals 14 residues. Per germline, CDR1 SGHVS and CDR2 FQNEAQ. In DNA, the CDR3 is TGTGCCAGCAGCTTAGGAGGGCAGGGAATCGAGCAGTACTTC. Translated: CASSLGGQGIEQYF.

The CDR3 DNA sequence: TGCGCCAGCAGCGCCGGACTAGCGGGGGGGCTTACGGATACGCAGTATTTT. This sequence encodes CASSAGLAGGLTDTQYF. The gene calls are TRBV5-1 and TRBJ2-3; 15 nucleotides align to TRBD2. CDR3 length: 17 residues. The germline CDR1 and CDR2 sequences are SGHRS and YFSETQ. With V trimmed by 4 bases and J by 6 bases, 9 bases remained unmatched.

To note about this clonotype: This may be a read error, as it is one base from a much larger clone. This chain joins TRBV9 and TRBJ2-3; TRBD2 matches at 15 bases. V lost 5 bases, J lost 9 bases, and 7 bases stayed unmatched. The V gene's germline CDR1 is SGDLS and CDR2 YYNGEE. The CDR3 is 15 amino acids. The DNA of the CDR3 is TGTGCCAGCAGGGGACTAGCGGGGGGACTTGAGACGCAGTATTTT. It encodes CASRGLAGGLETQYF. The variable domain in full, with the rest retrieved from reference TRBV9 and TRBJ2-3, is DSGVTQTPKHLITATGQRVTLRCSPRSGDLSVYWYQQSLDQGLQFLIQYYNGEERAKGNILERFSAQQFPDLHSELNLSSLELGDSALYFCASRGLAGGLETQYFGPGTRLTVL.

The chain employs TRBV4-3 and TRBJ2-1; D unclear. V lost 0 bases, J lost 6 bases, and 21 bases lay in between. CDR3 size: 18 residues. Germline V gives CDR1 LGHNA, CDR2 YSLEER. Written as DNA, the CDR3 is TGCGCCAGCAGCCAAGATCTTGGCCTGCGATGGGGAATCAATGAGCAGTTCTTC. The encoded protein is CASSQDLGLRWGINEQFF.

The chain recombines TRBV20-1 with TRBJ1-5; TRBD1 might be the D (6 bases). The CDR3 consists of 15 residues. V lost 5 bases to trimming and J lost 2 bases, with 16 bases between them. Per the germline V gene, CDR1 is DFQATT and CDR2 is SNEGSKA (reference sequence). CDR3 nucleotides: TGCAGTGCTCTTCAAGGGGGAGCGGGCAATCAGCCCCAGCATTTT. Translating gives CSALQGGAGNQPQHF.

As regards this clonotype: Since a much larger clone is just one base distant, this may be a read error. V gene TRBV7-9 combines with J gene TRBJ2-7, with 11 bases lining up with TRBD1. Germline values: CDR1 SEHNR, CDR2 FQNEAQ (reference sequence). Trimming took 3 bases from V and 7 from J; bases not matched to a gene: 8. This CDR3 spans 15 amino acids. CDR3 residues: CASSFGTGGPNEQYF. In nucleotides, the CDR3 is TGTGCCAGCAGCTTCGGGACAGGGGGACCCAATGAGCAGTACTTC.

The rearrangement joins TRBV7-3 to TRBJ1-5; D might be TRBD1 (5 bases). Trimming pared 0 bases from V and 5 bases from J, leaving 11 bases between. From germline, CDR1 is SGHTA and CDR2 FQGTGA. The CDR3 has 15 residues. CDR3 residues: CASSLTGQGDQPQHF. The CDR3 DNA is TGTGCCAGCAGCTTAACAGGACAAGGGGATCAGCCCCAGCATTTT.

V is TRBV20-1 and J is TRBJ2-3; no clear D. The CDR3 length is 13 residues. The ends were cut back, 3 bases at V and 2 bases at J, with 9 bases in the middle. Germline CDR1 is DFQATT and CDR2 is SNEGSKA (reference sequence). The CDR3 reads CSASVGYTDTQYF. CDR3 nucleotide sequence: TGCAGTGCTAGTGTCGGGTACACAGATACGCAGTATTTT.

V and J are TRBV3-1 and TRBJ2-5; no clear D. The DNA end is more similar to TRBJ2-7, so the J call may be wrong. The CDR3 extends over 12 amino acids. Germline values: CDR1 LGHDT, CDR2 YNNKEL (reference sequence). CDR3 in DNA: TGTGCCAGCAGCCAAGTGATCAACGAGCAGTACTTC. Translating it yields CASSQVINEQYF.

This clonotype was detected a few times. The chain combines TRBV20-1 with TRBJ1-2; the match to TRBD1 covers 7 bases. The CDR3 is made up of 13 amino acids. Per the germline V gene, CDR1 is DFQATT and CDR2 is SNEGSKA (reference sequence). CDR3 sequence (DNA): TGCGGTTCCCGGGACAGCCCTAACTATGGCTACACCTTC. This translates into CGSRDSPNYGYTF.

This clonotype was recorded a few times. This chain connects TRBV12-3 or TRBV12-4 to TRBJ2-1, with D perhaps TRBD1 or TRBD2 (6 bases each). The CDR3 length is 13 residues. V was pared by 3 bases and J by 8 bases, with 11 bases between. The CDR3 nucleotides read TGTGCCAGCAGTTTCTCGGGGGCGGATGAGCAGTTCTTC. Its translation: CASSFSGADEQFF.

In its sample, this clonotype was seen many times. CDR3 sequence reads: CATSDSTEQYF. The CDR3 DNA follows: TGTGCCACCAGTGACAGTACGGAGCAGTACTTC. The V gene is TRBV24-1, the J gene TRBJ2-7; unclear D gene. The ends were cut back, 4 bases at V and 7 bases at J, with 7 bases in the middle. The CDR3 is made up of 11 amino acids. CDR1 is KGHDR and CDR2 is SFDVKD in the germline V gene.

This chain links TRBV12-3 or TRBV12-4 with TRBJ2-1; TRBD2 matches at 13 bases. The CDR3 consists of 15 residues. The V and J ends lost 6 bases and 8 bases, in that order; junction bases with no gene match: 7. CDR3 DNA: TGTGCCAGCAGCGTAACTAGCGGGAGGGAACATGAGCAGTTCTTC. Amino acids: CASSVTSGREHEQFF.

This clonotype occurred many times. The chain uses TRBV29-1 and TRBJ2-1; the match to TRBD2 covers 14 bases. V lost 7 bases and J lost 5; bases outside the gene matches: 13. CDR1 and CDR2 (germline): SQVTM, ANQGSEA. CDR3 length: 17 residues. The CDR3, as DNA: TGCAGCGCCGGAGGGACTAGCGGGGGTGTTATCCACAATGAGCAGTTCTTC. It encodes CSAGGTSGGVIHNEQFF.

This clonotype appeared a few times. This chain links TRBV2 with TRBJ2-3, with D perhaps TRBD1 or TRBD2 (5 bases each). Germline V gene lookup returns CDR1 SNHLY and CDR2 FYNNEI. The CDR3 loop spans 14 amino acids. The V and J ends lost 6 bases and 4 bases respectively, with 14 bases between them. The CDR3 bases are TGTGCCAGCAGACGGGACCTACCCTCAGATACGCAGTATTTT. Amino acids: CASRRDLPSDTQYF.

The rearrangement links TRBV7-2 to TRBJ2-3; TRBD2 aligns across 11 bases. Germline V gene lookup returns CDR1 SGHTA and CDR2 FQGNSA. The CDR3 length is 16 residues. The V gene end was trimmed by 4 bases and the J gene end by 4 bases; junction bases not matched to a gene: 7. The CDR3 loop reads CASSSDLAGGADTQYF. In nucleotides, the CDR3 is TGTGCCAGCAGCTCAGACCTAGCGGGAGGAGCAGATACGCAGTATTTT.